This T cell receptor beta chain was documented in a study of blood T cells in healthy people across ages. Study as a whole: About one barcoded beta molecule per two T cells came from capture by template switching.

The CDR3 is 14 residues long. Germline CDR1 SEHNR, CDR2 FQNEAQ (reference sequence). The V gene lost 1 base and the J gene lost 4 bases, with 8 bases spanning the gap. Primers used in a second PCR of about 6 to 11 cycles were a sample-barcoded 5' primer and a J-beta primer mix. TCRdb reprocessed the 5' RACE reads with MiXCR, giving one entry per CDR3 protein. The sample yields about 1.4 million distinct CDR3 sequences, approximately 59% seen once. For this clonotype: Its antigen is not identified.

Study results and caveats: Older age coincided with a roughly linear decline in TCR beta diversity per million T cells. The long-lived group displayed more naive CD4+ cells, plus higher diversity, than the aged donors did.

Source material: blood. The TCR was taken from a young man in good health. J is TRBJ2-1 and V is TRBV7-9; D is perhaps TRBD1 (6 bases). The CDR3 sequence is CASSLEGQYNEQFF. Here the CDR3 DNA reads TGTGCCAGCAGCTTAGAAGGACAGTACAATGAGCAGTTCTTC.